Each of the 9 T cell receptor beta chains below was sequenced from the same sample in a study of blood T cells in healthy people across ages. A second PCR, run for roughly 7 to 12 cycles, used a sample-barcoded 5' primer plus a J-beta primer mix. MiXCR was run by TCRdb on the 5' RACE reads, yielding one entry per CDR3 protein. The sample records 700,000 to 850,000 distinct CDR3 sequences, around 34% being singletons. Source material: blood. The receptors originated from a man in his late teens or twenties in good health.

Concerning this clonotype: A read error may produce the germline difference seen at one junction end. The chain employs TRBV7-3 and TRBJ2-1, with 8 bases that match TRBD2. The CDR3 is 15 residues long. The germline CDR1 and CDR2 sequences are SGHTA and FQGTGA. The DNA for the CDR3 is TGTGCCAGCAGCTCACTTAGCGGGAACTACAATGTGCAGTTCTTC. Its translation is CASSSLSGNYNVQFF.

The V gene is TRBV29-1, the J gene TRBJ1-1; TRBD1 might be the D (5 bases). V was trimmed by 0 bases and J by 3 bases, leaving 14 bases between them. This CDR3 is 15 amino acids long. Germline V CDR1 and CDR2: SQVTM, ANQGSEA. CDR3: CSVEDMGSRDTEAFF. CDR3 sequence (DNA): TGCAGCGTTGAAGATATGGGCAGCAGGGACACTGAAGCTTTCTTT.

This clonotype was recorded once. J is TRBJ1-2 and V is TRBV3-1; 7 positions match TRBD1. From germline, CDR1 is LGHDT and CDR2 YNNKEL (reference sequence). The CDR3 is 17 residues long. Trimming at V came to 1 base and at J to 6 bases, leaving 14 bases not matched to a gene. The CDR3 DNA follows: TGTGCCAGCAGCCAAGGCGGGTCCGACAGGGAGGCAAATGGCTACACCTTC. Translated, it gives CASSQGGSDREANGYTF.

The chain is built from TRBV25-1 and TRBJ2-5; TRBD2 matches 7 bases. This CDR3 is built from 15 residues. V dropped 5 bases and J dropped 1; count of bases not matched to a gene: 7. Germline V gene sequence: CDR1 MGHDK, CDR2 SYGVNS. CDR3 amino acids: CASSRPAGIQETQYF. CDR3 in DNA: TGTGCCAGCAGTCGTCCAGCGGGGATCCAAGAGACCCAGTACTTC.

V usage is TRBV7-2 and J usage is TRBJ2-4; D remains ambiguous. The J call may be wrong; the DNA end is better matched by TRBJ2-5. This CDR3 is built from 16 residues. Germline V gene data show CDR1 as SGHTA and CDR2 as FQGNSA. The CDR3 region has the DNA TGTGCCAGCAGCTTTCCGACGACAAACCTTGAAGAGACCCAGTACTTC. Translation gives CASSFPTTNLEETQYF.

In its sample, this clonotype was seen a few times. J is TRBJ1-1 and V is TRBV5-4, with a possible D match to TRBD1 (5 bases). This CDR3 is 13 amino acids long. The V end lost 10 bases, the J end lost 2 bases, and 15 bases lay between the germline ends. CDR1 is SGHNT and CDR2 is YYREEE in the germline V gene (reference sequence). CDR3 nucleotides: TGTGCCTCCGGCGGGGACTTAAACACTGAAGCTTTCTTT. Translation gives CASGGDLNTEAFF.

This clonotype was counted only a few times. Germline is not matched at one junction end, which may reflect a read error. The V gene is TRBV12-3 or TRBV12-4, the J gene TRBJ1-5; D is ambiguous. The CDR3 is 13 residues long. CDR3 in DNA: TGTGCCAGCAGATTAGATGGCAATCAGCCCCAGCATTTT. Protein product: CASRLDGNQPQHF.

This clonotype was seen just once. This may be a read error: a much more frequent sequence differs by one nucleotide. The chain carries TRBV4-1 and TRBJ2-5, with 8 bases fitting TRBD1. This CDR3 has 13 amino acids. After removal of 1 base from V and 5 bases from J, the junction contained 0 bases not matched to a gene. The V gene's germline CDR1 is MGHRA and CDR2 YSYEKL. The CDR3 bases are TGCGCCAGCAGCCAAGGGGACAGGGAGACCCAGTACTTC. This translates into CASSQGDRETQYF.

This clonotype is a singleton in its sample. The chain carries TRBV20-1 and TRBJ2-7, with D possibly being TRBD1 (5 bases). Germline-derived CDR1 and CDR2 are DFQATT and SNEGSKA (reference sequence). V was cut by 0 bases and J by 4 bases, with 13 bases left in between. This CDR3 is built from 14 residues. The CDR3 DNA is TGCAGTGCTAGAGATCAGAGACAGCCGTACGAGCAGTACTTC. Translating gives CSARDQRQPYEQYF.